These 30 T cell receptor beta chains share one sample of origin, sequenced in a study of T cell responses to AZD1222 COVID-19 vaccine. Only in-frame clones appear in the TCRdb table, and some are missing; sequencing was by immunoSEQ multiplex PCR. The sample consists of about 110,000 clones, about nine tenths of them appearing once. The sample in question was peripheral blood, obtained 28 days after the second AZD1222 dose. All receptors come from an adult who received the AZD1222 COVID-19 vaccine.

This chain uses TRBV21-1 with TRBJ1-1. TRBV21-1 is an annotated pseudogene. The CDR3 has 12 amino acids. DNA for the CDR3: TGTGCCAGCAGCCCGAGGGCACGGGAAGCTTTCTTT. Translating it yields CASSPRAREAFF.

The CDR3 here is CASSEAWSTEAFF. The DNA of the CDR3 is TGTGCCAGCAGTGAAGCGTGGAGCACTGAAGCTTTCTTT. The chain joins TRBV2 to TRBJ1-1; D gene uncertain. Germline CDR1 reads SNHLY; CDR2 reads FYNNEI. V was clipped by 0 bases and J by 4 bases, with 6 bases between them. The CDR3 has 13 amino acids.

The V gene is TRBV2, the J gene TRBJ2-1; 12 bases fit TRBD2. Trimming removed 2 bases from V and 6 bases from J; junction bases left unmatched: 8. This CDR3 region has 17 residues. The V gene's germline CDR1 is SNHLY and CDR2 FYNNEI. DNA of the CDR3: TGTGCCAGCAGTGAAAGGTCTAGCGGGGGGGTGAGCAATGAGCAGTTCTTC. Its protein is CASSERSSGGVSNEQFF.

The V call is TRBV11-3, the J call TRBJ1-1; possibly TRBD1 for D (5 bases). Germline CDR1 and CDR2: SGHNT and YENEEA. V shed 2 bases and J shed 7 bases, with 14 bases lying between them. CDR3 length: 14 amino acids. CDR3 amino acids: CASSLTSLTGEAFF. For the CDR3, the DNA is TGTGCCAGCAGCTTAACTAGCCTCACAGGTGAAGCTTTCTTT.

The V call is TRBV9, the J call TRBJ1-1, with 8 bases aligning to TRBD1. The CDR3 is 13 residues long. CDR1 is SGDLS, CDR2 YYNGEE, per germline. The trim removed 3 bases at V and 7 bases at J, leaving 5 bases unmatched. The CDR3 here is CASSARGTGEAFF. The CDR3, as DNA: TGTGCCAGCAGCGCCCGGGGGACAGGTGAAGCTTTCTTT.

V and J are TRBV5-4 and TRBJ2-7; D is unresolved. V shed 3 bases and J shed 3 bases, with 10 bases lying between them. In germline, CDR1 is SGHNT, CDR2 YYREEE (reference sequence). The length of the CDR3 is 13 residues. CDR3 loop: CASSSPNYYEQYF. The CDR3 nucleotides are TGTGCCAGCAGCTCCCCCAACTACTACGAGCAGTACTTC.

The rearrangement links TRBV7-3 to TRBJ2-1; maybe TRBD1 (7 bases). V lost 6 bases, J lost 15 bases, and 21 bases lay in between. The CDR3 consists of 13 residues. Germline lookup yields CDR1 SGHTA and CDR2 FQGTGA. Here the CDR3 DNA reads TGTGCCAGCAGGGAACAACAGGGGACTCGGCTGTTCTTC. This encodes CASREQQGTRLFF. Supplemented by reference TRBV7-3 and TRBJ2-1, the full variable domain reads GAGVSQTPSNKVTEKGKYVELRCDPISGHTALYWYRQSLGQGPEFLIYFQGTGAADDSGLPNDRFFAVRPEGSVSTLKIQRTERGDSAVYLCASREQQGTRLFFGPGTRLTVL.

The J gene is TRBJ1-6, the V gene TRBV7-9; D unclear. Germline V gene data show CDR1 as SEHNR and CDR2 as FQNEAQ (reference sequence). The CDR3 runs 17 residues. V dropped 4 bases and J dropped 0 bases, with 13 bases sitting between them. In DNA form, the CDR3 reads TGTGCCAGCAGCTCAGCAGCTTCCAGCTCCTATAATTCACCCCTCCACTTT. Its protein is CASSSAASSSYNSPLHF.

The rearrangement links TRBV4-1 to TRBJ2-4, with D unresolved. This CDR3 is 15 amino acids long. Germline V gives CDR1 MGHRA, CDR2 YSYEKL. Trimming stripped 0 bases from V and 8 bases from J, with 14 bases between. The chain's CDR3 is CASSQEAKGRDIQYF. In DNA form, the CDR3 reads TGCGCCAGCAGCCAAGAAGCTAAGGGAAGGGACATTCAGTACTTC.

J is TRBJ2-7 and V is TRBV18; D call uncertain. Trimming cost V 6 bases and J 2 bases, with 11 bases left between them. The CDR3 length is 13 residues. The germline CDR1 and CDR2 sequences are KGHSH and LQKENI. DNA of the CDR3: TGTGCCAGCTCCCTACACAAGGCCTACGAGCAGTACTTC. This gives the protein CASSLHKAYEQYF.

The gene calls are TRBV7-3 and TRBJ2-2, with 9 bases matching TRBD1. J was trimmed by 5 bases and V by 5 bases; bases with no gene match: 9. CDR3 size: 16 residues. Germline V lookup: CDR1 SGHTA, CDR2 FQGTGA. This CDR3 is CASSPSGTGWTGELFF. The CDR3 coding sequence is TGTGCCAGCAGCCCATCCGGGACAGGGTGGACCGGGGAGCTGTTTTTT.

The chain carries TRBV13 and TRBJ2-1; 8 nucleotides match TRBD2. CDR3 size: 14 residues. With V trimmed by 5 bases and J by 7 bases, 7 bases remained unmatched. In germline, CDR1 is PRHDT, CDR2 FYEKMQ (reference sequence). The DNA of the CDR3 is TGTGCCAGCAGCGGAGGGACTAGGGATAATGAGCAGTTCTTC. This gives the protein CASSGGTRDNEQFF.

This rearrangement joins TRBV6-5 to TRBJ1-3; TRBD1 matches 7 bases. CDR1 and CDR2 (germline): MNHEY, SVGAGI. The length of the CDR3 is 15 residues. The V gene end was trimmed by 0 bases and the J gene end by 3 bases; junction bases not matched to a gene: 2. CDR3 residues: CASSYSDRVGNTIYF. DNA for the CDR3: TGTGCCAGCAGTTACTCCGACAGGGTTGGAAACACCATATATTTT.

The chain uses TRBV30 and TRBJ1-5, with D tentatively TRBD1 (5 bases). This CDR3 is built from 13 residues. Germline assignment: CDR1 GTSNPN and CDR2 SVGIG (reference sequence). The V and J ends lost 3 bases and 5 bases respectively, with 11 bases between them. The DNA for the CDR3 is TGTGCCTGGAGCGTAGTGGGGGATCAGCCCCAGCATTTT. Protein sequence: CAWSVVGDQPQHF.

The chain uses TRBV6-2 or TRBV6-3 and TRBJ2-7, with 9 bases lining up with TRBD2. The ends lost 5 bases at V and 6 bases at J; junction bases unmatched: 14. CDR1 is MNHEY and CDR2 is SVGEGT in the germline V gene. The CDR3 consists of 16 residues. CDR3 DNA: TGTGCCAGCAGTCAACCACCGGGACTAGCTTTATTCGAGCAGTACTTC. Translation gives CASSQPPGLALFEQYF.

This clone was seen a single time. J is TRBJ1-2 and V is TRBV7-8, with D possibly matching TRBD1 (5 bases). The CDR3 is made up of 16 amino acids. Per the germline V gene, CDR1 is SGHVS and CDR2 is FQNEAQ. V was clipped by 4 bases and J by 0 bases, with 15 bases between them. CDR3 in amino acids: CASSWGDVGSNYGYTF. The CDR3 bases are TGTGCCAGCAGCTGGGGGGACGTCGGATCTAACTATGGCTACACCTTC.

V is TRBV11-2 and J is TRBJ1-6, with D unresolved. In germline, CDR1 is SGHAT, CDR2 FQNNGV. CDR3 size: 14 residues. The V and J ends lost 4 bases and 6 bases respectively, with 10 bases between them. The CDR3 sequence is CASSYRTGNSPLHF. For the CDR3, the DNA is TGTGCCAGCAGCTATCGGACGGGTAATTCACCCCTCCACTTT. Drawing the rest from reference TRBV11-2 and TRBJ1-6, the complete variable domain is EAGVAQSPRYKIIEKRQSVAFWCNPISGHATLYWYQQILGQGPKLLIQFQNNGVVDDSQLPKDRFSAERLKGVDSTLKIQPAKLEDSAVYLCASSYRTGNSPLHFGNGTRLTVT.

The chain combines TRBV19 with TRBJ2-1; D not certain. The germline gives CDR1 LNHDA, CDR2 SQIVND (reference sequence). The CDR3 spans 12 residues. Trimming took 7 bases from V and 9 from J, leaving 13 bases between them. The CDR3 region has the DNA TGTGCCAGTAATCATCTAGGAAGTGAGCAGTTCTTC. It encodes CASNHLGSEQFF.

The chain carries TRBV7-9 and TRBJ2-7, with D maybe TRBD2 (6 bases). Germline CDR1 and CDR2: SEHNR and FQNEAQ (reference sequence). The CDR3 is 13 residues long. V was trimmed by 5 bases and J by 5 bases, leaving 13 bases between them. CDR3 DNA: TGTGCCAGCAGCAGGGAGGTTGGGGACGAGCAGTACTTC. Protein: CASSREVGDEQYF.

The chain combines TRBV5-1 with TRBJ1-2, with TRBD1 as a possible D gene (6 bases). From germline, CDR1 is SGHRS and CDR2 YFSETQ. The CDR3 is made up of 12 amino acids. V was trimmed by 4 bases and J by 4 bases, leaving 8 bases between them. The CDR3: CASSRDTYGYTF. CDR3 DNA sequence: TGCGCCAGCAGCCGGGACACCTATGGCTACACCTTC. The full variable domain, completed using reference TRBV5-1 and TRBJ1-2, is KAGVTQTPRYLIKTRGQQVTLSCSPISGHRSVSWYQQTPGQGLQFLFEYFSETQRNKGNFPGRFSGRQFSNSRSEMNVSTLELGDSALYLCASSRDTYGYTFGSGTRLTVV.

The CDR3 is CATVSAGTEAFF. The CDR3 bases are TGTGCCACAGTATCTGCAGGTACTGAAGCTTTCTTT. This rearrangement joins TRBV19 to TRBJ1-1; no clear D gene. The CDR3 consists of 12 residues. Germline V gene data show CDR1 as LNHDA and CDR2 as SQIVND (reference sequence). V was clipped by 10 bases and J by 5 bases, with 14 bases between them.

This rearrangement joins TRBV6-5 to TRBJ1-4; D ambiguous. The CDR3 consists of 13 residues. Germline V gene sequence: CDR1 MNHEY, CDR2 SVGAGI. Deletions cut 6 bases from V and 9 bases from J, with 14 bases between. The CDR3 loop is CASRFREGQKLFF. Here the CDR3 DNA reads TGTGCCAGCAGATTCCGCGAGGGTCAAAAACTGTTTTTT.

This chain joins TRBV6-2 or TRBV6-3 and TRBJ1-1; 7 positions match TRBD1. The CDR3 runs to 16 residues. V lost 4 bases to trimming and J lost 3 bases; unmatched junction nucleotides: 11. From germline, CDR1 is MNHEY and CDR2 SVGEGT. CDR3 sequence: CASSSNRGRAHTEAFF. The CDR3 coding sequence is TGTGCCAGCAGTTCTAACAGGGGCCGAGCCCACACTGAAGCTTTCTTT.

This chain uses TRBV11-2 with TRBJ2-5, with D tentatively TRBD1 (5 bases). The CDR3 runs to 15 residues. Trimming removed 5 bases at V and 6 bases at J, with 19 bases between. The germline CDR1 and CDR2 sequences are SGHAT and FQNNGV. In DNA, the CDR3 is TGTGCCAGCAGCCCCTGGGATGGGGCAGGGAAGACCCAGTACTTC. The encoded protein is CASSPWDGAGKTQYF.

The rearrangement links TRBV20-1 to TRBJ1-4; TRBD1 is a possible D gene (5 bases). The germline V and J ends were trimmed by 1 base and 8 bases, with 5 bases remaining between them. CDR1 and CDR2 (germline): DFQATT, SNEGSKA (reference sequence). This CDR3 region has 11 residues. The CDR3 DNA reads as TGCAGTGCTAGAGGGGGGGAAAAACTGTTTTTT. Protein sequence: CSARGGEKLFF.

This clone was observed a handful of times. The chain is built from TRBV29-1 and TRBJ2-1; TRBD2 agrees at 16 bases. V was pared by 6 bases and J by 10 bases, with 6 bases of the junction left unmatched. This CDR3 has 14 amino acids. Germline lookup yields CDR1 SQVTM and CDR2 ANQGSEA. This CDR3 is CSVGLAGGPGEQFF. DNA of the CDR3: TGCAGCGTGGGACTAGCGGGGGGGCCCGGGGAGCAGTTCTTC.

The CDR3 is CASSLMGESSGNTIYF. For the CDR3, the DNA is TGTGCCAGCAGCTTAATGGGAGAGTCTTCGGGAAACACCATATATTTT. The chain links TRBV7-3 to TRBJ1-3, with unresolved D. V was shortened by 1 base and J by 4 bases, with 14 bases between the two germline ends. There are 16 residues in the CDR3. Germline V gene sequence: CDR1 SGHTA, CDR2 FQGTGA.

This clone was seen a few times. CDR3 protein: CASSAHLNTGELFF. CDR3 bases: TGTGCCAGCAGTGCCCACTTGAACACCGGGGAGCTGTTTTTT. V and J are TRBV2 and TRBJ2-2; unclear D gene. V lost 4 bases and J lost 1, with 7 bases in between. CDR1 is SNHLY, CDR2 FYNNEI, per germline. This CDR3 has 14 residues.

The V and J genes are TRBV24-1 and TRBJ2-1, with 8 bases aligning to TRBD2. This CDR3 is built from 15 residues. The germline V gene encodes CDR1 KGHDR and CDR2 SFDVKD. The J segment lost 1 base and the V segment lost 5 bases, leaving 3 bases of the junction unmatched. The CDR3, as DNA: TGTGCCACCAGTGGGGCGGGGGGATCCTACAATGAGCAGTTCTTC. It yields the protein CATSGAGGSYNEQFF.

The V and J genes are TRBV3-1 (or the pseudogene TRBV3-2) and TRBJ2-3; D may be TRBD1 or TRBD2 (6 bases each). Trimming removed 3 bases from V and 8 bases from J, with 15 bases in between. This CDR3 contains 14 residues. Germline lookup yields CDR1 LGHDT and CDR2 YNNKEL (reference sequence). CDR3: CASSHSGGWGTQYF. The CDR3 DNA reads as TGTGCCAGCAGCCATTCCGGGGGCTGGGGTACGCAGTATTTT.